Listed below are T cell receptor beta chains from one sample, sequenced in a study of T-cell memory formation after mild COVID-19. Each CDR3 protein gets one entry after TCRdb re-called the 5' RACE reads with MiXCR. The data show about 310,000 distinct CDR3 sequences, around 15% seen once. The sequenced sample consisted of PBMCs or a T cell subset sorted from them (not recorded which). These receptors all come from a young man who had mild COVID-19 (a few samples of this study predate the infection). Cell type and time point are not known. CDR3s include the opening cysteine and the closing phenylalanine or tryptophan. Each record gives: CDR3 DNA, CDR3 protein, J gene, V gene, clone size, D gene. D genes are given only for firm matches. Size tells how often a clone was seen (once, few, many) or the class of an expanded clone, and some rows leave it out.

DNA: TGCAGTGCTAGAGAGCCCGCGGGGGGGGAAGATACGCAGTATTTT
CDR3: CSAREPAGGEDTQYF
J: TRBJ2-3
V: TRBV20-1
size: NA
D: TRBD2

DNA: TGCGCCAGCAGCCAATCAGGGGCGAGGAACACCATAGATTTT
CDR3: CASSQSGARNTIDF
J: TRBJ1-3
V: TRBV4-3
size: NA
D: NA

DNA: TGTGCCATCAGTGATGGGGGATCCTACGAGCAGTACTTC
CDR3: CAISDGGSYEQYF
J: TRBJ2-7
V: TRBV10-3
size: NA
D: NA

DNA: TGCAGTGCTAGCCCACAGGGGGCTCACACTGAAGCTTTCTTT
CDR3: CSASPQGAHTEAFF
J: TRBJ1-1
V: TRBV20-1
size: few
D: TRBD1

DNA: TGTGCCAGCAGTTACTCCGGTGGCGCTAGGAATTCACCCCTCCACTTT
CDR3: CASSYSGGARNSPLHF
J: TRBJ1-6
V: TRBV6-6
size: NA
D: NA

DNA: TGTGCCAGCAGTGCTAGCGGGGGATACAATGAGCAGTTCTTC
CDR3: CASSASGGYNEQFF
J: TRBJ2-1
V: TRBV6-6
size: NA
D: TRBD2

DNA: TGCAGTGCTAAAGAGAGGGAGACCCAGTACTTC
CDR3: CSAKERETQYF
J: TRBJ2-5
V: TRBV20-1
size: NA
D: NA

DNA: TGCAGCGTTGATACCGGGACAGGGAGAAATGGCTACACCTTC
CDR3: CSVDTGTGRNGYTF
J: TRBJ1-2
V: TRBV29-1
size: few
D: TRBD1

DNA: TGTGCCAGCATCCCTGGACTAGGTGATACGCAGTATTTT
CDR3: CASIPGLGDTQYF
J: TRBJ2-3
V: TRBV7-9
size: NA
D: TRBD2

DNA: TGTGCCAGCAGCTCTCTTAGCGGGGTGAATGAGCAGTTCTTC
CDR3: CASSSLSGVNEQFF
J: TRBJ2-1
V: TRBV7-6
size: NA
D: TRBD2

DNA: TGTGCCAGCAACGATAAAGCGGGGGAGCTGTTTTTT
CDR3: CASNDKAGELFF
J: TRBJ2-2
V: TRBV7-3
size: few
D: NA

DNA: TGTGCCAGCACTTTCGGGGGGCCCCAAGAGACCCAGTACTTC
CDR3: CASTFGGPQETQYF
J: TRBJ2-5
V: TRBV12-3/TRBV12-4
size: many
D: NA

DNA: TGTGCCAGCAGCCCCAGGGGCAGCCACAATGAGCAGTTCTTC
CDR3: CASSPRGSHNEQFF
J: TRBJ2-1
V: TRBV7-9
size: few
D: NA

DNA: TGTGCCAGCACCCCAATATCGGGGACACGAAACTCCTACGAGCAGTACTTC
CDR3: CASTPISGTRNSYEQYF
J: TRBJ2-7
V: TRBV6-2/TRBV6-3
size: NA
D: NA

DNA: TGTGCCAGCAGCTGGGACGGCAACTATGGCTACACCTTC
CDR3: CASSWDGNYGYTF
J: TRBJ1-2
V: TRBV12-3/TRBV12-4
size: NA
D: NA

DNA: TGTGCCACCAGCCGGGAGCCGAATTCACCCCTCCACTTT
CDR3: CATSREPNSPLHF
J: TRBJ1-6
V: TRBV12-3/TRBV12-4
size: many
D: NA

DNA: TGTGCCAGCAGCCCTCGGACAGGGAGGACCGGGGAGCTGTTTTTT
CDR3: CASSPRTGRTGELFF
J: TRBJ2-2
V: TRBV11-1
size: few
D: TRBD1

DNA: TGTGCCAGCAGCTTGGATCCAGACTTGAACACTGAAGCTTTCTTT
CDR3: CASSLDPDLNTEAFF
J: TRBJ1-1
V: TRBV5-5
size: NA
D: NA

DNA: TGTGCCAGCAGTTTAGTGTTGCAGGGCCCAGAGACCCAGTACTTC
CDR3: CASSLVLQGPETQYF
J: TRBJ2-5
V: TRBV28
size: NA
D: NA

DNA: TGTGCCAGCAGCTACGACGGCAAAAAGCGGGGGGCCAGGGATACGCAGTATTTT
CDR3: CASSYDGKKRGARDTQYF
J: TRBJ2-3
V: TRBV6-5
size: few
D: TRBD2

DNA: TGTGCCAGCAGATACCGGGACGGCCCAGATACGCAGTATTTT
CDR3: CASRYRDGPDTQYF
J: TRBJ2-3
V: TRBV6-2/TRBV6-3
size: NA
D: NA

DNA: TGCGCCAGCAGAAACCTGGCTAGATCATTCACAGATACGCAGTATTTT
CDR3: CASRNLARSFTDTQYF
J: TRBJ2-3
V: TRBV4-1
size: few
D: NA

DNA: TGTGCCAGCGCACCAAACAGGGTACACGAGCAGTACTTC
CDR3: CASAPNRVHEQYF
J: TRBJ2-7
V: TRBV12-3/TRBV12-4
size: few
D: NA

DNA: TGCAGTACAGAAAGAGGGTTGAACACTGAAGCTTTCTTT
CDR3: CSTERGLNTEAFF
J: TRBJ1-1
V: TRBV20-1
size: few
D: NA

DNA: TGTGCCACCAGCAGAGATAACTTGGGCGGGGGCTACGAGCAGTACTTC
CDR3: CATSRDNLGGGYEQYF
J: TRBJ2-7
V: TRBV15
size: few
D: TRBD2

DNA: TGCGCCAGCAGCTTAGGACAGCTTACAACTAATGAAAAACTGTTTTTT
CDR3: CASSLGQLTTNEKLFF
J: TRBJ1-4
V: TRBV5-1
size: NA
D: NA

DNA: TGTGCCAGCAGCTCGGAACAGGGATGGCGGGGCTACACCTTC
CDR3: CASSSEQGWRGYTF
J: TRBJ1-2
V: TRBV5-5
size: many
D: NA

DNA: TGTGCCAGCTCACCGCAATCAGGGGGCTCTAATCAGCCCCAGCATTTT
CDR3: CASSPQSGGSNQPQHF
J: TRBJ1-5
V: TRBV18
size: NA
D: TRBD1

DNA: TGTGCCAGCAGCTCGGACTATTTCCAAGAGACCCAGTACTTC
CDR3: CASSSDYFQETQYF
J: TRBJ2-5
V: TRBV11-2
size: NA
D: NA

DNA: TGTGCCATCACCCCGGACCGGGGGGCGTACGCGGAGCAGTACTTC
CDR3: CAITPDRGAYAEQYF
J: TRBJ2-7
V: TRBV6-2/TRBV6-3
size: few
D: NA

DNA: TGTGCCAGCAGCTTTGAGACAGGGGTCCCGCGGCGAGAGACCCAGTACTTC
CDR3: CASSFETGVPRRETQYF
J: TRBJ2-5
V: TRBV7-6
size: NA
D: TRBD1

DNA: TGTGCCAGCAGCCAAGACCCGGGACAGGGGATTTCACCCCTCCACTTT
CDR3: CASSQDPGQGISPLHF
J: TRBJ1-6
V: TRBV4-2
size: NA
D: TRBD1

DNA: TGCGCCAGCAGCTTGGTGGTCCCGGGACAGGGACCCGGGGGCTACACCTTC
CDR3: CASSLVVPGQGPGGYTF
J: TRBJ1-2
V: TRBV5-1
size: few
D: TRBD1

DNA: TGCGCCAGCAGCCCGGGTGTTAGCAGTCTCGGTCAGCCCCAGCATTTT
CDR3: CASSPGVSSLGQPQHF
J: TRBJ1-5
V: TRBV5-1
size: many
D: NA

DNA: TGTGCCAGCCATAAGTCGGGGGGATACAATGAGCAGTTCTTC
CDR3: CASHKSGGYNEQFF
J: TRBJ2-1
V: TRBV6-5
size: few
D: TRBD2

DNA: TGTGCCAGCAGCTATCGGGGGGCCGGGGAAAATGAGCAGTTCTTC
CDR3: CASSYRGAGENEQFF
J: TRBJ2-1
V: TRBV7-2
size: NA
D: NA

DNA: TGTGCCTGGAGCGTCTCCACTGCAGATACGCAGTATTTT
CDR3: CAWSVSTADTQYF
J: TRBJ2-3
V: TRBV30
size: NA
D: NA

DNA: TGTGCCAGCCGTCTAGAACCCAATATGAACTATGGCTACACCTTC
CDR3: CASRLEPNMNYGYTF
J: TRBJ1-2
V: TRBV2
size: few
D: NA

DNA: TGTGCCAGCAGCTTAGCCGGGGGTGAGCAGTTCTTC
CDR3: CASSLAGGEQFF
J: TRBJ2-1
V: TRBV7-9
size: many
D: NA

DNA: TGTGCCAGCAGTTTATTCGGCGCGGGCACTGAAGCTTTCTTT
CDR3: CASSLFGAGTEAFF
J: TRBJ1-1
V: TRBV12-3/TRBV12-4
size: many
D: NA

DNA: TGCGCCAGCAGCCAAGAAGGCTCCGGGAACATTCAGTACTTC
CDR3: CASSQEGSGNIQYF
J: TRBJ2-4
V: TRBV4-1
size: NA
D: NA

DNA: TGCAGTGCTAGGGATGCCGGGACTAGCGGGGGGGCAGATACGCAGTATTTT
CDR3: CSARDAGTSGGADTQYF
J: TRBJ2-3
V: TRBV20-1
size: few
D: TRBD2

DNA: TGTGCCAGCAGCATCCGCGGGGGGGCCGGGAACAATGAGCAGTTCTTC
CDR3: CASSIRGGAGNNEQFF
J: TRBJ2-1
V: TRBV3-1
size: few
D: TRBD2

DNA: TGTGCCAGCAGCTTACCCGGGTTTTCCTATGGCTACACCTTC
CDR3: CASSLPGFSYGYTF
J: TRBJ1-2
V: TRBV7-2
size: NA
D: NA

DNA: TGTGCCAGTAGTGGCGGGGCGCGGGGTTCACCCCTCCACTTT
CDR3: CASSGGARGSPLHF
J: TRBJ1-6
V: TRBV19
size: NA
D: NA

DNA: TGTGCCACCAGCAGAGTTTACGGGCCGACATCCTACGAGCAGTACTTC
CDR3: CATSRVYGPTSYEQYF
J: TRBJ2-7
V: TRBV15
size: NA
D: NA

DNA: TGTGCCAGCAGTGGAGCGGGCGGAGATACGCAGTATTTT
CDR3: CASSGAGGDTQYF
J: TRBJ2-3
V: TRBV25-1
size: NA
D: NA